This T cell receptor (beta chain) was recovered during a study of identical twins. TCRdb ran MiXCR on the 5' RACE reads and lists one entry per CDR3 protein. The table records some 1,700,000 distinct CDR3 sequences, about 30% of them present only once. Germline loops: CDR1 DFQATT, CDR2 SNEGSKA (reference sequence). CDR3 size: 17 residues. With 0 bases removed from V and 2 bases from J, the gap between germline ends came to 17 bases. The sequence derives from a newborn girl in good health. Source material: cord blood. J is TRBJ1-5 and V is TRBV20-1; D gene unclear. The CDR3 loop reads CSARDSQAFMGNQPQHF. For the CDR3, the DNA is TGCAGTGCTAGAGATTCTCAGGCTTTTATGGGCAATCAGCCCCAGCATTTT.